Reported below is one TCR beta chain. Its matching antigen is unknown. The CDR3 length is 13 residues. CDR1 is SEHNR, CDR2 FQNEAQ, per germline (reference sequence). Each CDR3 protein gets one entry in TCRdb, which reprocessed the 5' RACE reads and gives no DNA. With 550,000 to 600,000 distinct CDR3 sequences in the sample, the ten largest clones hold around 3.3%. This entry belongs to a study of T cells expressing NK-cell markers. Study results and caveats: A few donors' CD3+CD56-NKG2C+ cells were dominated by the same clonotypes.

This clonotype was obtained from a man between 18 and 29 years old in good health. This chain joins TRBV7-9 and TRBJ2-7; TCRdb picks TRBD2, but there is no DNA to check that call. Sequenced input: blood T cells: a sorted CD56 or NKG2C T cell subset, CD4+ or CD8+ T cells, or bulk PBMC T cells (not recorded which). This CDR3 is CASSPASGGQQYF.